The sequence of this T cell receptor beta chain was determined in a study of blood T cell repertoires in COVID-19. About the research overall: The samples span acute and convalescent COVID-19 from the United States, Italy and Spain.

Study processing details: Amplifying reference gene primers gave estimates of nucleated cell counts. Profiling relied on immunoSEQ multiplex PCR, and the TCRdb table lists in-frame clones only, not all of them. V, J and clone size are those of that table, while D and trimming were read from the DNA. The table lists around 360,000 clones, roughly 86% of them singletons. Germline lookup yields CDR1 SGHNT and CDR2 YYREEE (reference sequence). This CDR3 region has 14 residues. The ends were cut back, 2 bases at V and 8 bases at J, with 14 bases in the middle. The TCR was taken from a man aged 35 to 55 in a cohort exposed to, infected with or recovered from COVID-19 (not recorded which). This rearrangement joins TRBV5-4 to TRBJ2-1; a weak D match, TRBD2 (6 bases). The material sequenced was PBMCs or T cells enriched from blood (not recorded which). CDR3 residues: CASSFSLARDEQFF. CDR3 DNA: TGTGCCAGCAGCTTCAGTCTAGCGCGGGATGAGCAGTTCTTC.